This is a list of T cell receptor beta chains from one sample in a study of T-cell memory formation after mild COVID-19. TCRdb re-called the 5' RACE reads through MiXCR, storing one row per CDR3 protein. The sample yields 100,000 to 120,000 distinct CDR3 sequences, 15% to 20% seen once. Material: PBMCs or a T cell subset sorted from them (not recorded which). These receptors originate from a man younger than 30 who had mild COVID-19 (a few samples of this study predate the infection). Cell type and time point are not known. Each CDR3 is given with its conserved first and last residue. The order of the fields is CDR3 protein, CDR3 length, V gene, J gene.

CASRSVGGVNEQFF	14	TRBV19	TRBJ2-1
CASSMVGDRVPNTEAFF	17	TRBV7-3	TRBJ1-1
CASSHGRASYNSPLHF	16	TRBV7-9	TRBJ1-6
CASSRRAASGYTF	13	TRBV7-2	TRBJ1-2
CASSLELTGKGEAFF	15	TRBV5-1	TRBJ1-1
CASSLGLFSGANVLTF	16	TRBV5-1	TRBJ2-6
CASRGWSGIQPQHF	14	TRBV28	TRBJ1-5
CASRSTRGMGYEQYF	15	TRBV6-2/TRBV6-3	TRBJ2-7
CASSLALPISRDVSYEQYF	19	TRBV5-1	TRBJ2-7
CASSPGARSYGYTF	14	TRBV7-2	TRBJ1-2
CASSQLQWRSNTGELFF	17	TRBV14	TRBJ2-2